The entry that follows covers one TCR beta chain sequence. V trimming: 4 bases; J trimming: 5 bases; junction bases outside the gene matches: 10. The CDR3 is 16 amino acids. Germline lookup yields CDR1 GTSNPN and CDR2 SVGIG (reference sequence). The repertoire was sequenced with immunoSEQ multiplex PCR; TCRdb's copy has only in-frame clones and lacks some. This table holds fewer than 45,000 clones, around 96% found once. These data come from a study of technical replicates of blood from a few donors. The rearrangement uses TRBV30 and TRBJ1-5, with TRBD1 matching 11 bases. The sequence came from a human donor in good health. Sequencing input: T cells isolated from PBMCs. CDR3 in amino acids: CAWNGGSGQGDQPQHF. CDR3 coding DNA: TGTGCCTGGAATGGTGGTTCGGGACAGGGGGATCAGCCCCAGCATTTT.